Sequencing of this T cell receptor (beta chain) was carried out in a study of Graves' ophthalmopathy and Graves' hyperthyroidism. Investigators amplified TCR beta CDR3 regions from RNA transcripts. HTBI primers were employed in first-round RT-PCR, then a second-round multiplex PCR followed. TCRdb ran MiXCR on the multiplex PCR reads and lists one entry per CDR3 protein. The repertoire holds almost 750,000 distinct CDR3 sequences, 40% seen once, with 44% in the top ten. On this clonotype itself: Its specificity is unknown. This sequence may be a read error, since a much larger clone differs from it by one base.

Enrollment excluded any patients with other autoimmune diseases, uncontrolled infections, pregnancy or lactation. The germline V gene has CDR1 SEHNR and CDR2 FQNEAQ (reference sequence). The CDR3 spans 15 residues. Findings of the study overall: Most thyroid clonotypes with frequency above 0.001 were detected in blood too. In predicting ophthalmopathy progression, the model reached about 71% sensitivity and around 72% specificity.

The chain links TRBV7-9 to TRBJ2-7; TRBD1 aligns across 8 bases. The source of this sequence is an adult man with Graves' ophthalmopathy. Input material: peripheral blood. The CDR3 coding sequence is TGTGCCAGCAGCCGACACCGGGACAGGTCCTACGAGCAGCACTTC. Residues: CASSRHRDRSYEQHF.